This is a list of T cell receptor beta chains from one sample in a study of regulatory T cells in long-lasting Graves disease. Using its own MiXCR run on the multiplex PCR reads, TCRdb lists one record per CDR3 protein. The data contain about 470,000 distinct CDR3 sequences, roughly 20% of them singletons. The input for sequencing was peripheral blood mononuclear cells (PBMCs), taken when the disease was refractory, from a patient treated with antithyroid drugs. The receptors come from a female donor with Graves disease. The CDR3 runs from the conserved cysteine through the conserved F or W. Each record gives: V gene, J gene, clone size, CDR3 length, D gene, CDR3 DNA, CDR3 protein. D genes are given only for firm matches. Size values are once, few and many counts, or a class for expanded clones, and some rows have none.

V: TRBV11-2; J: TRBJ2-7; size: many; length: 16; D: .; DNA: TGTGCCAGCAGCCCCCTCGCGAGGCGGCAAACCTACGAGCAGTACTTC; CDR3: CASSPLARRQTYEQYF
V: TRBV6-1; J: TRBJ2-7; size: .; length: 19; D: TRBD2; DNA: TGTGCCAGCAGTCCGGGGTCCAGGGGACTAGCGGGAGGAGACTACGAGCAGTACTTC; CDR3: CASSPGSRGLAGGDYEQYF
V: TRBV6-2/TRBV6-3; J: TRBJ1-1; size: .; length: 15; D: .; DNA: TGTGCCAGCAGTGGAGGAGCAGGGTGGCACACTGAAGCTTTCTTT; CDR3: CASSGGAGWHTEAFF
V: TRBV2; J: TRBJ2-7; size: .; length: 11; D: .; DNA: TGTGCCAGCAGTGAAAGGATCGAGCAGTACTTC; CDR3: CASSERIEQYF
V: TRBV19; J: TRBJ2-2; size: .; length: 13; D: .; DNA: TGTGCCAGTAATATATTTAACACCGGGGAGCTGTTTTTT; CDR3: CASNIFNTGELFF
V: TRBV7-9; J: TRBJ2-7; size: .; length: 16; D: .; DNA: TGTGCCAGCAGCCCCCTGGACAGCCCCATATCCTACGAGCAGTACTTC; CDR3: CASSPLDSPISYEQYF
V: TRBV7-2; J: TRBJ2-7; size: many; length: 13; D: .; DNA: TGTGCCAGCAGCTTAGCGGAATCCTACGAGCAGTACTTC; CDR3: CASSLAESYEQYF
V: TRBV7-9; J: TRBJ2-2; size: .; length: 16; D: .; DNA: TGTGCCAGCACTTCCTCGGGGAGAGGGAACACCGGGGAGCTGTTTTTT; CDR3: CASTSSGRGNTGELFF
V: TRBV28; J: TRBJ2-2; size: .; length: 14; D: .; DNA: TGTGCCAGCAGTTTCCTCAGGAACACCGGGGAGCTGTTTTTT; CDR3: CASSFLRNTGELFF
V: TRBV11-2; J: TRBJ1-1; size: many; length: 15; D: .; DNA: TGTGCCAGCAGCGTTTACAGGGCTATAAACACTGAAGCTTTCTTT; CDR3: CASSVYRAINTEAFF
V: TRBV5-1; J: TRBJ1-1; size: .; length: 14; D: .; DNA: TGCGCCAGCAGAGAAAGAACAGGGCCCACTGAAGCTTTCTTT; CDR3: CASRERTGPTEAFF
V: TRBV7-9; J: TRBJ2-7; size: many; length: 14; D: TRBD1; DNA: TGTGCCAGCAGCTTTCGTGGGACAGAATACGAGCAGTACTTC; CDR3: CASSFRGTEYEQYF
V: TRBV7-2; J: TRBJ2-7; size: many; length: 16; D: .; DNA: TGTGCCAGCAGCTTACACAGGATAGGATTGGGATGGGGGCAGTACTTC; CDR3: CASSLHRIGLGWGQYF
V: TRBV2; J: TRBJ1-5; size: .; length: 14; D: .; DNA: TGTGCCAGCAGACCCGGGGATCCCAATCAGCCCCAGCATTTT; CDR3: CASRPGDPNQPQHF
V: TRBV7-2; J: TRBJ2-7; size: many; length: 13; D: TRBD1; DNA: TGTGCCAGCAGTTGGACAGGGGACTACGAGCAGTACTTC; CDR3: CASSWTGDYEQYF
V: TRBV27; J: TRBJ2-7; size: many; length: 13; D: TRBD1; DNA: TGTGCCAGCAGTTTGCAGGGACAGTACGAGCAGTACTTC; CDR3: CASSLQGQYEQYF
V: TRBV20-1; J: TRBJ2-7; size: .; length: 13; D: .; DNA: TGCAGACCCTCAGGACGGGGAGCCTACGAGCAGTACTTC; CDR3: CRPSGRGAYEQYF
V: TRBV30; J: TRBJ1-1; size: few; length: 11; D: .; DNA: TGTGCCTGGGGTGGTTACACTGAAGCTTTCTTT; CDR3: CAWGGYTEAFF
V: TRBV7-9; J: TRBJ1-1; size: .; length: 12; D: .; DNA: TGTGCCAGCAGCTTATTCCCGACGAAAGCTTTCTTT; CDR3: CASSLFPTKAFF
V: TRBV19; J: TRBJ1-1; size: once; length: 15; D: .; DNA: TGTGCCAGTAGTGCCTTTCGGGACTTGGACACTGAAGCTTTCTTT; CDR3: CASSAFRDLDTEAFF
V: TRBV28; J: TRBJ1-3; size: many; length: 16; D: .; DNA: TGTGCCAGCAGTGCCCTACAGGGAATCTCTGGAAACACCATATATTTT; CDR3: CASSALQGISGNTIYF
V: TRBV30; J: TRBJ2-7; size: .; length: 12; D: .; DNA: TGTGCCTGGAGTCCAGGGGCGGGCGAGCAGTACTTC; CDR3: CAWSPGAGEQYF
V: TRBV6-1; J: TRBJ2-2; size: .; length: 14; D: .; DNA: TGTGCCAGCATCGGGACGGGGGACACCGGGGAGCTGTTTTTT; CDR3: CASIGTGDTGELFF
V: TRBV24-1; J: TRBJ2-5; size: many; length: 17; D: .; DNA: TGTGCCACCAGTGATTCTACAGGATCAACGTACCAAGAGACCCAGTACTTC; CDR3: CATSDSTGSTYQETQYF
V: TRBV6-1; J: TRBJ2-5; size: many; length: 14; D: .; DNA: TGTGCCAGCGGGGTTAGGGGGGATAGAGAGACCCAGTACTTC; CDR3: CASGVRGDRETQYF
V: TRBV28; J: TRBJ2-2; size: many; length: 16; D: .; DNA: TGTGCCAGCAGTTTATCGTCTCATCCTGGGGCCGGGGAGCTGTTTTTT; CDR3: CASSLSSHPGAGELFF
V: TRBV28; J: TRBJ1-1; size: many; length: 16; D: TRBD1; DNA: TGTGCCAGCAGAACCGACAGGGTAGCAATGAACACTGAAGCTTTCTTT; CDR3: CASRTDRVAMNTEAFF
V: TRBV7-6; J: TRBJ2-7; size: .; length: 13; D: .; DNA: TGTGCCAGCAGTCCTGGACAGATTGGGGAGCAGTACTTC; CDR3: CASSPGQIGEQYF
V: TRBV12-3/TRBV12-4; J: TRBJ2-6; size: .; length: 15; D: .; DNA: TGTGCCAGCAGTTTATGGCGCCCTGGGGCCAACGTCCTGACTTTC; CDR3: CASSLWRPGANVLTF
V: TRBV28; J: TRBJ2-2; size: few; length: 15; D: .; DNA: TGTGCCAGCAGTTCTCGAATCACCTATCCCGGGGAGCTGTTTTTT; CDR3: CASSSRITYPGELFF
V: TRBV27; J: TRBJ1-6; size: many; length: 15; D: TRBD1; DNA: TGTGCCAGCAGCTATAGGGACAGAGGAATTTCACCCCTCCACTTT; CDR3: CASSYRDRGISPLHF
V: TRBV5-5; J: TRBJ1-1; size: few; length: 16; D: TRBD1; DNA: TGTGCCAGCAGCTTGGAGGGGACAGGGTTGAACACTGAAGCTTTCTTT; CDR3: CASSLEGTGLNTEAFF
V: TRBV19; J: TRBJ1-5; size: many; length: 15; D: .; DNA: TGTGCCAGTAGTATATGCAGGTGTAGCAATCAGCCCCAGCATTTT; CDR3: CASSICRCSNQPQHF
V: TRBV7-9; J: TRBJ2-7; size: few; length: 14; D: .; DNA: TGTGCCAGCAGCTTGGGCAGGGATTCCTACGAGCAGTACTTC; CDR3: CASSLGRDSYEQYF
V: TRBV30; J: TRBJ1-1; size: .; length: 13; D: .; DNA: TGTGCCTGGAGTGTCATGGGCGCCACTGAAGCTTTCTTT; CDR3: CAWSVMGATEAFF
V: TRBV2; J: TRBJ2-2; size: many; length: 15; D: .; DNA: TGTGCCAGCAGTGAACAGCGGATGAACACCGGGGAGCTGTTTTTT; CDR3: CASSEQRMNTGELFF
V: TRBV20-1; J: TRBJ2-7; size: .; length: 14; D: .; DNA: TGCAGTGCTAGAAGACCTCGGGCCCCATACGAGCAGTACTTC; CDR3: CSARRPRAPYEQYF
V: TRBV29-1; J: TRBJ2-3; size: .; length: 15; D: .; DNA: TGCAGCGTTGTCCCCACGACAGGCTCGACAGATACGCAGTATTTT; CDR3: CSVVPTTGSTDTQYF
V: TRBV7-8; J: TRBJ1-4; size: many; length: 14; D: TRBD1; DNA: TGTGCCAGCAGCTGGGACAGTCGGAATGAAAAACTGTTTTTT; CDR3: CASSWDSRNEKLFF
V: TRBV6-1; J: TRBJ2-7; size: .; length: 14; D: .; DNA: TGTGCCTCTCACCGGGGGTCGAATGGCTACGAGCAGTACTTC; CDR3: CASHRGSNGYEQYF
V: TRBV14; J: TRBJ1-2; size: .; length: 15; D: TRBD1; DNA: TGTGCCAGCAGCCAAATGGACAGGCCAAACTATGGCTACACCTTC; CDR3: CASSQMDRPNYGYTF
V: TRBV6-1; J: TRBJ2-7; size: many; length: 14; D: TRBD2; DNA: TGTGCCAGCAGTGAAGACCGGGGGGATTACGAGCAGTACTTC; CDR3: CASSEDRGDYEQYF
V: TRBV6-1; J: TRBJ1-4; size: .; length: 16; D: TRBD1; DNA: TGTGCCAGCAGTACAGGGGAAGTCCCGCCTAATGAAAAACTGTTTTTT; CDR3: CASSTGEVPPNEKLFF
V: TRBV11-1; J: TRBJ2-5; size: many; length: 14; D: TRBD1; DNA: TGTGCCAGCAGCTCGACAGGGGGAACGGAGACCCAGTACTTC; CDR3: CASSSTGGTETQYF